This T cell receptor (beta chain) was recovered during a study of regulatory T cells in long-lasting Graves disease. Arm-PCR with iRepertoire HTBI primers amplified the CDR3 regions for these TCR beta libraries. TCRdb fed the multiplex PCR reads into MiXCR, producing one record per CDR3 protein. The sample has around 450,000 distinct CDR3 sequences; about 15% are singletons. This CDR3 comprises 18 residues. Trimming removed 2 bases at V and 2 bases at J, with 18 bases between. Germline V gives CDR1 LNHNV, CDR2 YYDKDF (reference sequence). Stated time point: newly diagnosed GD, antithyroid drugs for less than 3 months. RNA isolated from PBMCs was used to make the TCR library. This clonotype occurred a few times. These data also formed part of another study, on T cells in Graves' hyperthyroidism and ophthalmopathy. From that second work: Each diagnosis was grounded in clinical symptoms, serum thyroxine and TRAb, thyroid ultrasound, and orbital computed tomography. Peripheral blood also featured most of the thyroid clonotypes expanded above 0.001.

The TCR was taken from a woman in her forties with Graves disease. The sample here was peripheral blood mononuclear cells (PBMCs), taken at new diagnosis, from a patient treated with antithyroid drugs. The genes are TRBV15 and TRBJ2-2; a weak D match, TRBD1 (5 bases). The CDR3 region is CATSRPSDIGSNTGELFF. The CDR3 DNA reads TGTGCCACCAGCAGACCCTCGGACATTGGCTCAAACACCGGGGAGCTGTTTTTT.